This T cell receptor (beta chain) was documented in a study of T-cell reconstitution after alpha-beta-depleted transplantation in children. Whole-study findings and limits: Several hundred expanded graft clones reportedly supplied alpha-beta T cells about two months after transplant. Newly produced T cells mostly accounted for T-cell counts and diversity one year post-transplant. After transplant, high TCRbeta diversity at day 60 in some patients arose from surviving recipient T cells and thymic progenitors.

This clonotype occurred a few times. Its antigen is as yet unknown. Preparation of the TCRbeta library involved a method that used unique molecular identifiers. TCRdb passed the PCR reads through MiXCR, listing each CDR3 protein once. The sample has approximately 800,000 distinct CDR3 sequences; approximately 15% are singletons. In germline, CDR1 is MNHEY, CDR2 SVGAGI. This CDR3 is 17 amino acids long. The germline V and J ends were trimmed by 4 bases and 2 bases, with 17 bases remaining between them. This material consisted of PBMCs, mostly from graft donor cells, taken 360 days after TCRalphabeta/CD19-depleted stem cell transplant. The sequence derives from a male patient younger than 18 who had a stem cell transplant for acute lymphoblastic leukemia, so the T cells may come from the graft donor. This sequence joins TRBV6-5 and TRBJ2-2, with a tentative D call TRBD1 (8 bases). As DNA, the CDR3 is TGTGCCAGCAGTTCCTACAGGGGGGGGCCAAACACCGGGGAGCTGTTTTTT. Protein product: CASSSYRGGPNTGELFF.